The 10 T cell receptor beta chains in this list originate from one sample, sequenced in a study of blood T cell repertoires in COVID-19. TCRdb's table, derived via immunoSEQ multiplex PCR, lists solely in-frame clones and lacks some. The sample shows hundreds of thousands of clones, 86% of them seen only once. The sample was PBMCs or T cells enriched from blood (not recorded which). The receptor source for this set is a woman aged 45-65 years who had recovered from COVID-19.

The chain links TRBV27 to TRBJ2-1, with 7 bases aligning to TRBD1. The length of the CDR3 is 16 residues. V dropped 4 bases and J dropped 0; count of bases not matched to a gene: 6. CDR1 is MNHEY, CDR2 SMNVEV, per germline (reference sequence). Here the CDR3 DNA reads TGTGCCAGCAGTTACCGACCAGGGGGCTCCTACAATGAGCAGTTCTTC. Its protein product is CASSYRPGGSYNEQFF.

The chain is built from TRBV4-3 and TRBJ2-7; 11 bases agree with TRBD2. The CDR3 runs 16 residues. Germline values: CDR1 LGHNA, CDR2 YSLEER. V lost 1 base and J lost 5; bases outside the gene matches: 7. CDR3 residues: CASSQGVGLAVHEQYF. CDR3 coding DNA: TGCGCCAGCAGCCAAGGAGTGGGACTAGCGGTGCACGAGCAGTACTTC.

This clone was seen just once. The rearrangement joins TRBV3-1 (or the pseudogene TRBV3-2) to TRBJ1-2; TRBD1 agrees at 7 bases. From germline, CDR1 is LGHDT and CDR2 YNNKEL (reference sequence). This CDR3 spans 17 amino acids. Trimming at V came to 0 bases and at J to 7 bases, leaving 14 bases not matched to a gene. The CDR3 sequence is CASSQERYGRGSRGYTF. The CDR3 coding sequence is TGTGCCAGCAGCCAAGAAAGGTATGGCAGGGGGAGCCGTGGCTACACCTTC.

The CDR3 DNA follows: TGTGCCATCAGTTCCGTGGTCCGGGACACCGGGGAGCTGTTTTTT. This encodes CAISSVVRDTGELFF. V and J are TRBV10-3 and TRBJ2-2; D is uncertain. The CDR3 is made up of 15 amino acids. CDR1 and CDR2 from the germline V gene are ENHRY and SYGVKD. Trimming took off 5 bases at V and 3 bases at J, with 13 bases between the two ends.

This sequence joins TRBV5-4 and TRBJ2-3, with D perhaps matching TRBD2 (6 bases). Between the trimmed V and J ends, which lost 7 bases and 1 base, there was a span of 16 bases. This CDR3 region has 15 residues. Germline CDR1 SGHNT, CDR2 YYREEE (reference sequence). CDR3 region: CASQRREAGTDTQYF. The CDR3 DNA sequence: TGTGCCAGCCAAAGAAGGGAGGCGGGCACAGATACGCAGTATTTT.

V and J are TRBV30 and TRBJ1-1, with D possibly TRBD1 on 6 matching bases. The germline V gene has CDR1 GTSNPN and CDR2 SVGIG (reference sequence). V dropped 2 bases and J dropped 1 base, with 11 bases sitting between them. CDR3 size: 14 residues. The DNA of the CDR3 is TGTGCCTGGAGTCATCAGGGGCCGAACACTGAAGCTTTCTTT. The encoded protein is CAWSHQGPNTEAFF.

The sample holds many counts of this clone. The chain employs TRBV30 and TRBJ1-2; TRBD1 is a possible D gene (6 bases). Germline CDR1 GTSNPN, CDR2 SVGIG (reference sequence). Between the trimmed V and J ends, which lost 1 base and 3 bases, there was a span of 12 bases. This CDR3 has 14 amino acids. The CDR3 reads CAWSGRTAYYGYTF. Here the CDR3 DNA reads TGTGCCTGGAGTGGAAGGACAGCTTACTATGGCTACACCTTC.

This chain uses TRBV7-2 with TRBJ2-1; 9 bases map to TRBD1. The CDR3 loop spans 14 amino acids. V shed 4 bases and J 7 bases; nucleotides not matched to a gene: 5. Germline values: CDR1 SGHTA, CDR2 FQGNSA. This CDR3 is CASSSGTGSNEQFF. In DNA, the CDR3 is TGTGCCAGCAGCTCCGGGACAGGGAGTAATGAGCAGTTCTTC.

The rearrangement links TRBV7-6 to TRBJ1-4; D is unresolved. Per the germline V gene, CDR1 is SGHVS and CDR2 is FNYEAQ. The CDR3 spans 11 residues. The V and J ends lost 5 bases and 7 bases respectively, with 5 bases between them. CDR3 sequence (DNA): TGTGCCAGCAGCCCCGGTGAAAAACTGTTTTTT. Amino acids: CASSPGEKLFF.

The J gene is TRBJ2-7, the V gene TRBV27; 10 bases align to TRBD1. Per germline, CDR1 MNHEY and CDR2 SMNVEV (reference sequence). The CDR3 sequence is 17 residues long. The V and J ends lost 0 bases and 3 bases, in that order; junction bases with no gene match: 8. This chain's CDR3 is CASSLSRGQGDLYEQYF. CDR3 nucleotides: TGTGCCAGCAGTTTATCACGCGGACAGGGGGATCTCTACGAGCAGTACTTC.